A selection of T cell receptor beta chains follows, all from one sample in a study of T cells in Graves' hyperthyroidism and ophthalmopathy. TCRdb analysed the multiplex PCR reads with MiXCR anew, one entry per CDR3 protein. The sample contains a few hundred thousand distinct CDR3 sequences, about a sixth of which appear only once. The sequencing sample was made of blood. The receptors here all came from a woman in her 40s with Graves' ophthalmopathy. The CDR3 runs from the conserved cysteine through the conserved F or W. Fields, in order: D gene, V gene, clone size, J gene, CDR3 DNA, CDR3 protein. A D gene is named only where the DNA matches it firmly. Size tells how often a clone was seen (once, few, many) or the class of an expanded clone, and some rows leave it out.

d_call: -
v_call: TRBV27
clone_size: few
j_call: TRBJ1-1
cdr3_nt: TGTGCCAGCAATTTTCTTGGGAAGAACACTGAAGCTTTCTTT
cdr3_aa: CASNFLGKNTEAFF

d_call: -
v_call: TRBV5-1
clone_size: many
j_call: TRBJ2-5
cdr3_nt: TGCGCCAGCAGCTTGAATGGCCGCCAAGAGACCCAGTACTTC
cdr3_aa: CASSLNGRQETQYF

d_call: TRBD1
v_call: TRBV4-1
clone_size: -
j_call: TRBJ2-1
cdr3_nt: TGCGCCAGCAGCCAAGCAGGGACAGGTTGGAATGAGCAGTTCTTC
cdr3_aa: CASSQAGTGWNEQFF

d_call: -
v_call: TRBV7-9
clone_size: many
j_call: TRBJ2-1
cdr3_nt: TGTGCCAGCAGCGCGACCCGAGGTGAGCAGTTCTTC
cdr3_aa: CASSATRGEQFF

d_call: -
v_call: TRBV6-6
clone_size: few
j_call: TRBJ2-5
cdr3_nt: TGTGCCAGCAGTTACCAGGGGCTTGGACAGTACTTC
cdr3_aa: CASSYQGLGQYF

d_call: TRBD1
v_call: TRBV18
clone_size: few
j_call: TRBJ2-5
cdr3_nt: TGTGCCAGCTCACAAGACAGGGGCCAAGAGACCCAGTACTTC
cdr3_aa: CASSQDRGQETQYF

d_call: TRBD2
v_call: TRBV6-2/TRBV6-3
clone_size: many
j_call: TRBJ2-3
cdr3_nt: TGTGCCAGCAGTTACTCGGCTAGCGGGAGCACAGATACGCAGTATTTT
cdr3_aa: CASSYSASGSTDTQYF

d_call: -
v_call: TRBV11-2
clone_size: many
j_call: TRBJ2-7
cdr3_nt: TGTGCCAGCAGCTTAGGGTCGGGGGCAGGCTACGAGCAGTACTTC
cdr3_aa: CASSLGSGAGYEQYF

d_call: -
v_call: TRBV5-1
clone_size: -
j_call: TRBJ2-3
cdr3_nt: TGCGTCAGCAGCTCCGCCCCTGGGATGTTCACAGATACGCAGTATTTT
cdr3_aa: CVSSSAPGMFTDTQYF

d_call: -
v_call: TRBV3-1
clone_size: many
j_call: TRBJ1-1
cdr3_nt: TGTGCCAGCAGCCAAGGGGGAGGGAGAGGGGACACTGAAGCTTTCTTT
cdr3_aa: CASSQGGGRGDTEAFF

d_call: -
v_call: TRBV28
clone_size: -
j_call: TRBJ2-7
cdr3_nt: TGTGCCAGCATGCCGGGCTCGAGTACCAACGAGCAGTACTTC
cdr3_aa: CASMPGSSTNEQYF

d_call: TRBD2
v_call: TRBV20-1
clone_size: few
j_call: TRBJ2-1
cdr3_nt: TGCAGTGCGAGTACTAGCGGGGGGGGCAATGAGCAGTTCTTC
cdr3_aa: CSASTSGGGNEQFF

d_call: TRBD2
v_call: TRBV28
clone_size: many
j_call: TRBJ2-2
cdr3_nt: TGTGCCAGCAGTTCCAGCCAGGGAGGGAGGAACGGGGAGCTGTTTTTT
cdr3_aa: CASSSSQGGRNGELFF

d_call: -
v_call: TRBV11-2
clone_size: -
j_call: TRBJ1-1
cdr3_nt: TGTGCCAGCAGCTCCACGCGGGGACACCCGAACACTGAAGTTTTCTTT
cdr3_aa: CASSSTRGHPNTEVFF

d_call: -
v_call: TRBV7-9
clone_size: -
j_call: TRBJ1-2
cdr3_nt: TGTGCCAGCAGCCGACCGGGGACGGCAAACTATGGCTACACCTTC
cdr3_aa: CASSRPGTANYGYTF

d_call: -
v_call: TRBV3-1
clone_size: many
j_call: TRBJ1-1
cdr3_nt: TGTGCCAGCAGCCGGGGGGACTCGGGGACTGAAGCTTTCTTT
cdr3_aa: CASSRGDSGTEAFF

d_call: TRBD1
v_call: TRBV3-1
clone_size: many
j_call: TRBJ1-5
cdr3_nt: TGTGCCAGCAGCGACAGGGACCAGCCCCAGCATTTT
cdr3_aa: CASSDRDQPQHF

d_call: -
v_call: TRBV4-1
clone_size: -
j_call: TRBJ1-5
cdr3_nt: TGCGCCAGCAGACGCGCGGGACCGACCAATCAGCCCCAGCATTTT
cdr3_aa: CASRRAGPTNQPQHF

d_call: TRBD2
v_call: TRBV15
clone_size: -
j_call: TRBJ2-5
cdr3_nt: TGTGCCACCAGCAGAGATCGAGGGAGGGCTCAAGAGACCCAGTACTTC
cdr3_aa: CATSRDRGRAQETQYF

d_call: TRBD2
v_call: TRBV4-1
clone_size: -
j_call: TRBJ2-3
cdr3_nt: TGCGCCAGCAGCCAAGAGAGCGGGAGAGTCAGCACAGATACGCAGTATTTT
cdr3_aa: CASSQESGRVSTDTQYF

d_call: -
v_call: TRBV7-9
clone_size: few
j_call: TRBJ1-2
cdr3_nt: TGTGCCAGCAGCTTAGGCGCCGGAGGGGGGGACTATGGCTACACCTTC
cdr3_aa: CASSLGAGGGDYGYTF

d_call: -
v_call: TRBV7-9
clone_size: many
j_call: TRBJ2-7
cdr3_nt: TGTGCCAGCAGCTTAGTGGCGGCGGGGACCTACGAGCAGTACTTC
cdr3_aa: CASSLVAAGTYEQYF

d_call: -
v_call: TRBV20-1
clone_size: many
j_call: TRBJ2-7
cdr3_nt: TGCAGTGCTAGAGACCCGGGACTGAGCTCCTACGAGCAGTACTTC
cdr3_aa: CSARDPGLSSYEQYF

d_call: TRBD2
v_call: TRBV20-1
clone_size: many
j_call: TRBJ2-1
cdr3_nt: TGCAGTGCTATTGGACTAGGATCCACCCTAGAGCAGTTCTTC
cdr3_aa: CSAIGLGSTLEQFF

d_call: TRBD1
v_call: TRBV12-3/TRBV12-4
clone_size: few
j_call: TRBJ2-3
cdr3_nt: TGTGCCAGCAAAGGGACAGGGGTAGATACGCAGTATTTT
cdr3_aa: CASKGTGVDTQYF

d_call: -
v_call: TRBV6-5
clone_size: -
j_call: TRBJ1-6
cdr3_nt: TGTGCCAGGGGCCCAGGGGAAAGGAATTCACCCCTCCACTTT
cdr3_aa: CARGPGERNSPLHF

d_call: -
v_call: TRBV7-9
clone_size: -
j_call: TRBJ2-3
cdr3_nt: TGTGCCAGCAGCTTAGTCCCAGGGGTGGACACAGATACGCAGTATTTT
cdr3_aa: CASSLVPGVDTDTQYF

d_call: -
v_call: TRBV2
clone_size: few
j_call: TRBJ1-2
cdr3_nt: TGTGCCAGCAGTGGGGACACTTACTATGGCTACACCTTC
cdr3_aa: CASSGDTYYGYTF

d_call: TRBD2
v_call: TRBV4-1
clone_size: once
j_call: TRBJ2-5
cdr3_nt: TGCGCCAGCAACCAAGGGGGTAGCGGGGGGACATGGACCCAGTACTTC
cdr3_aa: CASNQGGSGGTWTQYF

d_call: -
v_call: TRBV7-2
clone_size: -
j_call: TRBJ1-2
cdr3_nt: TGTGCCAGCAGCCGGGGACAAAGCGGCTACACCTTC
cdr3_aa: CASSRGQSGYTF

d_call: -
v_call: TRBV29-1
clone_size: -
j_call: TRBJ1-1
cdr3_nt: TGCAGCGTTGAGCCGGGGGGGAACACTGAAGCTTTCTTT
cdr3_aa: CSVEPGGNTEAFF

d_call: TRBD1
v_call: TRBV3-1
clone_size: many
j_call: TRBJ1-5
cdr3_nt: TGTGCCAGCAGCCGCAGTACAGGGGGCGGTCAGCCCCAGCATTTT
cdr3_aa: CASSRSTGGGQPQHF

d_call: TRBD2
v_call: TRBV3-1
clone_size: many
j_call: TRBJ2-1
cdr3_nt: TGTGCCAGCAGCTTCTTGGGCGGGAGTCCACACAATGAGCAGTTCTTC
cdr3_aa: CASSFLGGSPHNEQFF

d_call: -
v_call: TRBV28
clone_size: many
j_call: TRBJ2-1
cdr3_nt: TGTGCCAGCCATTCCTACAATGAGCAGTTCTTC
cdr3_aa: CASHSYNEQFF